The TCR beta chain described here comes from a study of cytomegalovirus exposure and HLA in healthy donors. Whole-study results and caveats: Cytomegalovirus-associated TCR beta chains were listed, numbering 164.

This clone was picked up a small number of times. Its antigen remains unknown. This CDR3 is 12 amino acids long. Germline assignment: CDR1 SEHNR and CDR2 FQNEAQ (reference sequence). V shed 1 base and J shed 6 bases, with 4 bases lying between them. The PCR had 60 Vbeta and 13 Jbeta primers. Sequencing used immunoSEQ multiplex PCR; TCRdb keeps in-frame clones, though not all of them. The sample has some 200,000 clones, about 85% seen once. Sequencing was performed on PBMCs. The source of this sequence is a male donor in good health and CMV-seropositive. The rearrangement joins TRBV7-9 to TRBJ1-5, with D uncertain. The CDR3 sequence: CASSLESQPQHF. The CDR3 DNA follows: TGTGCCAGCAGCTTAGAGAGTCAGCCCCAGCATTTT. Using reference TRBV7-9 and TRBJ1-5 for the parts outside the CDR3, the full variable domain is DTGVSQNPRHKITKRGQNVTFRCDPISEHNRLYWYRQTLGQGPEFLTYFQNEAQLEKSRLLSDRFSAERPKGSFSTLEIQRTEQGDSAMYLCASSLESQPQHFGDGTRLSIL.